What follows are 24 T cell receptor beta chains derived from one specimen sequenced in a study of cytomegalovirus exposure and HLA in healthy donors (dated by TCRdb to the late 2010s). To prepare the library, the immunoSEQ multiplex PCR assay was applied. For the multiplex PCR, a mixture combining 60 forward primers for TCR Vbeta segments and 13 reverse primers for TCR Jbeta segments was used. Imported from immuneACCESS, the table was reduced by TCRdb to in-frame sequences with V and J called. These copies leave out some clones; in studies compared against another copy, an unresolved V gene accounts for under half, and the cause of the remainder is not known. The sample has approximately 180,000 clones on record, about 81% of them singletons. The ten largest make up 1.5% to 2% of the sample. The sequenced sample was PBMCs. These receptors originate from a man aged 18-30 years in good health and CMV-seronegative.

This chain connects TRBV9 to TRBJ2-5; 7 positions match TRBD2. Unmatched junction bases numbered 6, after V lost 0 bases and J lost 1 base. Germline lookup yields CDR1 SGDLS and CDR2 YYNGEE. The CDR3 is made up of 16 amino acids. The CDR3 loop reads CASSVGGGGRQETQYF. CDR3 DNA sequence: TGTGCCAGCAGCGTAGGGGGCGGGGGACGCCAAGAGACCCAGTACTTC.

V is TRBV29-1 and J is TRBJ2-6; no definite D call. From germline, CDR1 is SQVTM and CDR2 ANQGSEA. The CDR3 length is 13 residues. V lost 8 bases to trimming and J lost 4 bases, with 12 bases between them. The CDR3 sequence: CSFRLPGANVLTF. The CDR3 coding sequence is TGCAGCTTCCGCCTACCCGGGGCCAACGTCCTGACTTTC.

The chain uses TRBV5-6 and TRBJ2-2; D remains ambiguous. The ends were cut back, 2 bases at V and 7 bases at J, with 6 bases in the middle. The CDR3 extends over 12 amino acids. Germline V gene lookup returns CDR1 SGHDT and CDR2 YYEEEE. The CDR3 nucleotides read TGTGCCAGCAGCTTCATCAGCGGGGAGCTGTTTTTT. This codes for CASSFISGELFF. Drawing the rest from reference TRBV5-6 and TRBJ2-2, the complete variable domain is DAGVTQSPTHLIKTRGQQVTLRCSPKSGHDTVSWYQQALGQGPQFIFQYYEEEERQRGNFPDRFSGHQFPNYSSELNVNALLLGDSALYLCASSFISGELFFGEGSRLTVL.

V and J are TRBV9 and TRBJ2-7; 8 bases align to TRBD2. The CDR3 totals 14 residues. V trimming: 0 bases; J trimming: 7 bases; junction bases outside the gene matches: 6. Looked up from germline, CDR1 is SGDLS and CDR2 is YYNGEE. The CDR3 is CASSVAAGEREQYF. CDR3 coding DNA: TGTGCCAGCAGCGTAGCAGCGGGGGAGAGAGAGCAGTACTTC.

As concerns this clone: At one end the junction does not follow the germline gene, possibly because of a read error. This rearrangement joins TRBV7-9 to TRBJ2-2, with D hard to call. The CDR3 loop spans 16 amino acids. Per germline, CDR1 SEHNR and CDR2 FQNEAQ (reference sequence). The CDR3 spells CSSSSTPSPNTGELFF. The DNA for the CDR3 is TGTTCCAGCAGCTCAACTCCATCCCCGAACACCGGGGAGCTGTTTTTT.

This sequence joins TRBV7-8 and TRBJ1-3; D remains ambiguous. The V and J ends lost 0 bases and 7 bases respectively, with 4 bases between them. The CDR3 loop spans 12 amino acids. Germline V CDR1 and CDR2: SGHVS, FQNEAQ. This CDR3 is CASSLAGNTIYF. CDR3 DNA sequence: TGTGCCAGCAGCTTAGCCGGGAACACCATATATTTT.

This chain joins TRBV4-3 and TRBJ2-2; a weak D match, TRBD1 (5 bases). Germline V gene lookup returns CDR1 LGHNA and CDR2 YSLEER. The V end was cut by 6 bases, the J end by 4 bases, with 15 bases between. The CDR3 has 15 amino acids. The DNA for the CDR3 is TGCGCCAGCAGGATGTGGGGCCAGGCCACCGGGGAGCTGTTTTTT. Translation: CASRMWGQATGELFF.

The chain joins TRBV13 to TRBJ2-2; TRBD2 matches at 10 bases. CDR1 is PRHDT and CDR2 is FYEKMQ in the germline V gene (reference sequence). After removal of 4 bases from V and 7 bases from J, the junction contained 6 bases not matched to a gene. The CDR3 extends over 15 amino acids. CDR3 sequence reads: CASSSPGLAVGELFF. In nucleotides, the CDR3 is TGTGCCAGCAGCTCCCCCGGACTAGCGGTCGGGGAGCTGTTTTTT.

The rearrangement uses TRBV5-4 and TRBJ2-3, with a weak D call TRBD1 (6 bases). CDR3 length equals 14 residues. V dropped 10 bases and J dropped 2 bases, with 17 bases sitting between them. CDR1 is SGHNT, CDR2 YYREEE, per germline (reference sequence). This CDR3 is CARQGTRYTDTQYF. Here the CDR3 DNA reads TGTGCCCGTCAAGGGACAAGATACACAGATACGCAGTATTTT.

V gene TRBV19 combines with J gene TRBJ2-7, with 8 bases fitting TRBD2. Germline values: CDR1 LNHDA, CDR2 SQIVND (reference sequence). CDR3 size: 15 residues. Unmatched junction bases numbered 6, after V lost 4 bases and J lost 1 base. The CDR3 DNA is TGTGCCAGTAGTACGTATAGCGGGACGTCCTACGAGCAGTACTTC. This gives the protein CASSTYSGTSYEQYF.

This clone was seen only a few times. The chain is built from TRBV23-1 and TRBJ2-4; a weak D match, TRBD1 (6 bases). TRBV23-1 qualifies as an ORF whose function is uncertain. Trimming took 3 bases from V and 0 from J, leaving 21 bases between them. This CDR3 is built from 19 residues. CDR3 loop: CASSQGTPGTGLAKNIQYF. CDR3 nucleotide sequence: TGCGCCAGCAGTCAGGGGACACCCGGGACGGGTTTAGCCAAAAACATTCAGTACTTC.

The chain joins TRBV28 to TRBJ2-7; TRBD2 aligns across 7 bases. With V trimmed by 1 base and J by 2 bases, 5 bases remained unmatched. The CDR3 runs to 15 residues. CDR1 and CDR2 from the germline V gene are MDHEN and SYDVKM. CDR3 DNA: TGTGCCAGCAGTTTATTCCCTAGCGGAACCTACGAGCAGTACTTC. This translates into CASSLFPSGTYEQYF.

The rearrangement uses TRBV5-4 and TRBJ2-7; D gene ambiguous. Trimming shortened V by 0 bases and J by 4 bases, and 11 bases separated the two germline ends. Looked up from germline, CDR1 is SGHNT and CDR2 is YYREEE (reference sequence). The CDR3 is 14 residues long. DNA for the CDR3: TGTGCCAGCAGCTTGGACAGAACGCAATACGAGCAGTACTTC. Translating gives CASSLDRTQYEQYF.

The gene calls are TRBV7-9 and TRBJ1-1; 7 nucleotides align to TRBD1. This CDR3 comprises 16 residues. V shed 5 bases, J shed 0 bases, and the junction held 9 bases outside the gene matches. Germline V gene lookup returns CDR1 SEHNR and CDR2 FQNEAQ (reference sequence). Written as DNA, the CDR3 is TGTGCCAGCAGCCTTACTTGGGACAGCGTGAACACTGAAGCTTTCTTT. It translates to CASSLTWDSVNTEAFF.

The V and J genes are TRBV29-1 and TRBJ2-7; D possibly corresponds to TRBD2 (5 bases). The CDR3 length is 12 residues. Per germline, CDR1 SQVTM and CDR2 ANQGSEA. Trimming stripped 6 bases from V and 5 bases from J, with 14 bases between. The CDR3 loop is CSVLLNGNEQYF. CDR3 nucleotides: TGCAGCGTCCTTTTGAACGGGAACGAGCAGTACTTC.

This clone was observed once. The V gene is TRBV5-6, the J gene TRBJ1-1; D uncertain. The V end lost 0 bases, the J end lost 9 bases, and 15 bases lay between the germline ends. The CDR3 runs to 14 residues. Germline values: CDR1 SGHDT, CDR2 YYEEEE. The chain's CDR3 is CASSLATPSEQAFF. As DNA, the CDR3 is TGTGCCAGCAGCTTGGCGACTCCCTCTGAGCAAGCTTTCTTT. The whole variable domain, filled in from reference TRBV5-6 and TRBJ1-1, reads DAGVTQSPTHLIKTRGQQVTLRCSPKSGHDTVSWYQQALGQGPQFIFQYYEEEERQRGNFPDRFSGHQFPNYSSELNVNALLLGDSALYLCASSLATPSEQAFFGQGTRLTVV.

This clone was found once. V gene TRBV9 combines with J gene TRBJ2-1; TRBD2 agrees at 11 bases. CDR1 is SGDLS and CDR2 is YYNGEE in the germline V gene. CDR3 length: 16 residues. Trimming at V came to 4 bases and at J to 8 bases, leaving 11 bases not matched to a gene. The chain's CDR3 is CASSTPTSGSAYEQFF. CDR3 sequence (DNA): TGTGCCAGCAGCACACCTACTAGCGGGAGTGCCTATGAGCAGTTCTTC.

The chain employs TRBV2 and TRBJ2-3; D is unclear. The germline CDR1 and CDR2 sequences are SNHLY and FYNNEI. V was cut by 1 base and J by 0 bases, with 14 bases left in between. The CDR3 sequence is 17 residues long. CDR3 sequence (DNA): TGTGCCAGCAGTGAAGGAACGAGGTTCACTAGCACAGATACGCAGTATTTT. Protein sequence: CASSEGTRFTSTDTQYF. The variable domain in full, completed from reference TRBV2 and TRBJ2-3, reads EPEVTQTPSHQVTQMGQEVILRCVPISNHLYFYWYRQILGQKVEFLVSFYNNEISEKSEIFDDQFSVERPDGSNFTLKIRSTKLEDSAMYFCASSEGTRFTSTDTQYFGPGTRLTVL.

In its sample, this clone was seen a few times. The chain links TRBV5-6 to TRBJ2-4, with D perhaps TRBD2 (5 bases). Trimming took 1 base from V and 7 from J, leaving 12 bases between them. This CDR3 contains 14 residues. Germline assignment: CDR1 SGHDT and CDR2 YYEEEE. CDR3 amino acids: CASSLKRVLNIQYF. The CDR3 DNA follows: TGTGCCAGCAGCTTGAAGAGGGTGCTCAACATTCAGTACTTC.

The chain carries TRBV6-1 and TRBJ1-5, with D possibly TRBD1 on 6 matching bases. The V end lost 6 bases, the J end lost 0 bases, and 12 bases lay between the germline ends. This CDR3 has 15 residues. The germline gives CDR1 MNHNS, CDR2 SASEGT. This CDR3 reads CASRDSLYSNQPQHF. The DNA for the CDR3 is TGTGCCAGCAGGGACAGCCTGTATAGCAATCAGCCCCAGCATTTT.

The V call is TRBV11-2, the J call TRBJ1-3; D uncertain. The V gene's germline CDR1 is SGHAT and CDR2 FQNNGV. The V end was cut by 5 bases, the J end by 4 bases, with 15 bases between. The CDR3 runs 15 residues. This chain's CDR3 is CASSLGTTRGNTIYF. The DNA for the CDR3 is TGTGCCAGCAGCCTAGGCACCACTCGGGGAAACACCATATATTTT.

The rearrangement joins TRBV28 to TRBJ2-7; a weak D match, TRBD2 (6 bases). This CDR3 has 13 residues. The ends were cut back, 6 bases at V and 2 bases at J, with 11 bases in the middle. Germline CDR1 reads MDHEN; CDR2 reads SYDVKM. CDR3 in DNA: TGTGCCAGCAGCCGGGACTTAGCCTACGAGCAGTACTTC. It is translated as CASSRDLAYEQYF. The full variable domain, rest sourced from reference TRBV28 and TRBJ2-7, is DVKVTQSSRYLVKRTGEKVFLECVQDMDHENMFWYRQDPGLGLRLIYFSYDVKMKEKGDIPEGYSVSREKKERFSLILESASTNQTSMYLCASSRDLAYEQYFGPGTRLTVT.

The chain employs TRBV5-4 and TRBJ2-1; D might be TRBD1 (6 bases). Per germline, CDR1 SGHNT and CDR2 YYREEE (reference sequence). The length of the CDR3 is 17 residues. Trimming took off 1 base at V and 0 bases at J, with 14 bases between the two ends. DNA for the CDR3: TGTGCCAGCAGCTTGCCAGGGGCCCCCAGCTCCTACAATGAGCAGTTCTTC. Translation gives CASSLPGAPSSYNEQFF.

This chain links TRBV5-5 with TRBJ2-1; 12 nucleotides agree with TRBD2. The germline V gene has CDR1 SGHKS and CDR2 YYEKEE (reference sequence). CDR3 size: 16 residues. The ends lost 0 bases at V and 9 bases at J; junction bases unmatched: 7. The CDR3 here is CASSLARTSGISEQFF. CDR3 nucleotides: TGTGCCAGCAGCTTGGCTAGGACTAGCGGGATTAGTGAGCAGTTCTTC. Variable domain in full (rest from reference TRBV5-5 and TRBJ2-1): DAGVTQSPTHLIKTRGQQVTLRCSPISGHKSVSWYQQVLGQGPQFIFQYYEKEERGRGNFPDRFSARQFPNYSSELNVNALLLGDSALYLCASSLARTSGISEQFFGPGTRLTVL.